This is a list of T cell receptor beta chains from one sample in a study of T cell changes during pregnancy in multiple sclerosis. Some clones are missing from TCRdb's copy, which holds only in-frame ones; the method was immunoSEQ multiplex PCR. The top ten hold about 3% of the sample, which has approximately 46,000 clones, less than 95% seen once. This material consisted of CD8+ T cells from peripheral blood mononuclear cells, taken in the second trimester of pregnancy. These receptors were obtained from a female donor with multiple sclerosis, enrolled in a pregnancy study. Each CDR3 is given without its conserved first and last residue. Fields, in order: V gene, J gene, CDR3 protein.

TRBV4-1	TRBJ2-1	ASSQDRRGDDNEQF
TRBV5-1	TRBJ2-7	ASTGGYEQY
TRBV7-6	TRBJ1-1	ASSLEQGAYGNTEAF
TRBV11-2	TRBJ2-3	ASSLGTRSAQY
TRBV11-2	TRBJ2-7	ASRDRGFYEQY
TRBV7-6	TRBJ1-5	ASSLGGAVDQPQH
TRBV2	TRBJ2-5	ASSDRGRGETQY
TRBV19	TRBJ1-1	ASSIVAGGNTEAF
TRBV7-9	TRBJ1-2	ASSLGGGYGYT
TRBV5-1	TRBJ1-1	ASSLTTENTEAF
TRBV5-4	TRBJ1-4	ASSLKQGFATDEKLF
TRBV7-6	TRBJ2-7	ASSPSGTGGKVQY
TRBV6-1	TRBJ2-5	ASSEKPGIGETQY
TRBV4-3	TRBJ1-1	ASSQDISAGLEAF
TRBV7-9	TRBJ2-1	ASSLSIRDEQF
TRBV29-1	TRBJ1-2	SVDMSGGHIYGYT
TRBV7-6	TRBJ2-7	ASSPSPGTFSYEQY
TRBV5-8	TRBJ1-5	ASSLDPGNQPQH
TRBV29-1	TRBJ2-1	SVPRSLAGGWF
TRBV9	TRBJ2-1	ASSVAGGNNNEQF
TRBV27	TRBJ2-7	ASWDNIEQY
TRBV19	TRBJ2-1	ASRGLAGDNEQF
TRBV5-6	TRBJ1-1	ASSFGTSPSVAF
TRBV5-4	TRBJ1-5	ASSSLSLQTGPDQPQH
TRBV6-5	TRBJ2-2	ASSYSGEQGELF
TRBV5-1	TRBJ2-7	ASSLAAGGGYEQY
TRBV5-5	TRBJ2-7	ASSGDRSSYEQY
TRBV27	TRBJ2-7	ASSPSGQGAYEQY
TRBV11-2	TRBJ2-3	ASSPAPEASGGVTDTQY
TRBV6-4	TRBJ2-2	ASSDSADRGLTGELF
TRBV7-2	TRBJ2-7	ASSLPELVGTHYEQY
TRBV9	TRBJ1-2	ASSLGDSLFYGYT
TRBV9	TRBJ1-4	ASSGGPLGDEKLF
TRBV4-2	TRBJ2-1	ASSQVGVRQF
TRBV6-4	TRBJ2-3	ASSDWAGADTQY
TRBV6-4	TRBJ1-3	ASSDSRADGNTIY
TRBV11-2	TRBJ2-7	ASSPGTGFLEQY
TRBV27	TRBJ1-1	ASSLGHPNTEAF
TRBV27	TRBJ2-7	ASSSTGLSYEQY
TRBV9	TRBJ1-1	ASSPGQGTTEAF
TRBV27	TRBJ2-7	ASSLSGSSYEQY
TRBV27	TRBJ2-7	ASSYGQGATEQY
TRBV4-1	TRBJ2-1	ASSPPGTINEQF
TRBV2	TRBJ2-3	ASTPFSGGADADTQY
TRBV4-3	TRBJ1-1	ASSQVARSEAF
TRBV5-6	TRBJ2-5	ASMGLRQGGPRETQY
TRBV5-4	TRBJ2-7	ASSLLAGPDEQY
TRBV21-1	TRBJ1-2	ASSREDRDDGYT
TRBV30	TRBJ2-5	AWSVPSQETQY
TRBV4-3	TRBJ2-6	ASSQDRGSGANVLT
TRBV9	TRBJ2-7	ASSQGATYEQY
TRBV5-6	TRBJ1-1	ASSLGAGWTEAF
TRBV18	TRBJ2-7	ASSPPPGLSYEQY